Below are 25 T cell receptor beta chains sequenced from a single sample in a study of blood T cell repertoires in COVID-19. Method: immunoSEQ multiplex PCR; TCRdb's copy keeps in-frame clones and lacks some. This table has 150,000 to 200,000 clones, over 70% appearing once. Sequenced: PBMCs or T cells enriched from blood (not recorded which). The source of these receptors is a man aged 55 to 70 who had been exposed to COVID-19.

This chain joins TRBV7-2 and TRBJ2-5; 10 bases match TRBD2. Germline trimming cut 1 base from V and 4 bases from J; bases unmatched to any gene: 3. Germline V lookup: CDR1 SGHTA, CDR2 FQGNSA. This CDR3 is 15 amino acids long. CDR3 amino acids: CASSLEWTSGETQYF. As DNA, the CDR3 is TGTGCCAGCAGCTTAGAGTGGACTAGCGGAGAGACCCAGTACTTC. Variable domain in full (rest from reference TRBV7-2 and TRBJ2-5): GAGVSQSPSNKVTEKGKDVELRCDPISGHTALYWYRQSLGQGLEFLIYFQGNSAPDKSGLPSDRFSAERTGGSVSTLTIQRTQQEDSAVYLCASSLEWTSGETQYFGPGTRLLVL.

The V and J genes are TRBV5-6 and TRBJ2-1; 9 bases align to TRBD1. The CDR3 loop spans 16 amino acids. CDR1 and CDR2 (germline): SGHDT, YYEEEE. J lost 7 bases, V lost 3 bases, and 11 bases had no gene match. The CDR3 DNA follows: TGTGCCAGCAGCTCTGGGACAGGGCATTACGTAAATGAGCAGTTCTTC. This encodes CASSSGTGHYVNEQFF.

The chain employs TRBV5-6 and TRBJ1-5; 9 nucleotides agree with TRBD1. Losses at the gene ends were 4 bases for V and 1 base for J; bases not matched to a gene: 6. Germline loops: CDR1 SGHDT, CDR2 YYEEEE. The CDR3 has 16 amino acids. This chain's CDR3 is CASSLNRGLSNQPQHF. CDR3 DNA: TGTGCCAGCAGCCTAAACAGGGGGCTAAGCAATCAGCCCCAGCATTTT.

The rearrangement joins TRBV12-3 or TRBV12-4 to TRBJ2-3; D perhaps matches TRBD1 (6 bases). V was shortened by 0 bases and J by 5 bases, with 6 bases between the two germline ends. The CDR3 has 13 amino acids. Here the CDR3 reads CASSLAGGDTQYF. In nucleotides, the CDR3 is TGTGCCAGCAGTTTAGCAGGGGGAGATACGCAGTATTTT.

The CDR3 nucleotides are TGTGCCAGCAGTCCTACCCCGGGGAGGGGGAGGGCCTTCTACGAGCAGTACTTC. It translates to CASSPTPGRGRAFYEQYF. This rearrangement joins TRBV28 to TRBJ2-7, with a possible D match to TRBD2 (7 bases). From germline, CDR1 is MDHEN and CDR2 SYDVKM. The V end was cut by 5 bases, the J end by 3 bases, with 26 bases between. There are 18 residues in the CDR3. The full variable domain, its missing parts supplied by reference TRBV28 and TRBJ2-7, is DVKVTQSSRYLVKRTGEKVFLECVQDMDHENMFWYRQDPGLGLRLIYFSYDVKMKEKGDIPEGYSVSREKKERFSLILESASTNQTSMYLCASSPTPGRGRAFYEQYFGPGTRLTVT.

This sequence joins TRBV15 and TRBJ2-7, with 13 bases fitting TRBD2. V was clipped by 1 base and J by 6 bases; unmatched bases: 6. The germline gives CDR1 LNHNV, CDR2 YYDKDF (reference sequence). The CDR3 covers 16 residues. The CDR3 DNA reads TGTGCCACCAGCAGAGCCACCGGGACTAGCGGGACCGAGCAGTACTTC. Translation gives CATSRATGTSGTEQYF. The complete variable domain, with remaining parts taken from reference TRBV15 and TRBJ2-7, reads DAMVIQNPRYQVTQFGKPVTLSCSQTLNHNVMYWYQQKSSQAPKLLFHYYDKDFNNEADTPDNFQSRRPNTSFCFLDIRSPGLGDTAMYLCATSRATGTSGTEQYFGPGTRLTVT.

The rearrangement joins TRBV19 to TRBJ1-4; TRBD1 agrees at 7 bases. V lost 3 bases, J lost 8 bases, and 6 bases stayed unmatched. Germline V CDR1 and CDR2: LNHDA, SQIVND (reference sequence). This CDR3 spans 14 amino acids. CDR3 sequence (DNA): TGTGCCAGTAGTATCACCCAACAGGGGGAAAAACTGTTTTTT. It codes for CASSITQQGEKLFF.

The chain uses TRBV28 and TRBJ1-1, with a weak D call TRBD1 (6 bases). The CDR3 length is 19 residues. V was pared by 7 bases and J by 0 bases, with 27 bases between. Germline assignment: CDR1 MDHEN and CDR2 SYDVKM. The CDR3 bases are TGTGCCAGCAAATCTGGGGACACCCGCAGGGACTATATGAACACTGAAGCTTTCTTT. As protein: CASKSGDTRRDYMNTEAFF.

This chain joins TRBV7-8 and TRBJ2-7, with TRBD1 matching over 7 bases. Unmatched junction bases numbered 4, after V lost 4 bases and J lost 1 base. Germline V gene lookup returns CDR1 SGHVS and CDR2 FQNEAQ. This CDR3 comprises 14 residues. The CDR3 DNA reads TGTGCCAGCAGCTACCTGGGACAGTCCTACGAGCAGTACTTC. It translates to CASSYLGQSYEQYF.

This chain connects TRBV18 to TRBJ2-7; D uncertain. Germline CDR1 KGHSH, CDR2 LQKENI. V lost 1 base and J lost 2, with 15 bases in between. The CDR3 sequence is 16 residues long. The CDR3 loop is CASSPQTRLTPYEQYF. CDR3 nucleotides: TGTGCCAGCTCACCACAGACTCGCCTGACCCCCTACGAGCAGTACTTC.

The chain carries TRBV10-1 and TRBJ1-6; 9 positions agree with TRBD1. The germline gives CDR1 WNHNN, CDR2 SYGVQD (reference sequence). V was clipped by 10 bases and J by 8 bases; unmatched bases: 6. The CDR3 length is 13 residues. The CDR3 DNA reads TGCGCCACCACCCGACAGGGGGATTCACCCCTCCACTTT. Amino acid sequence: CATTRQGDSPLHF.

The chain is built from TRBV7-2 and TRBJ2-1, with D possibly being TRBD2 (6 bases). The CDR3 runs to 14 residues. Trimming pared 3 bases from V and 4 bases from J, leaving 10 bases between. Germline lookup yields CDR1 SGHTA and CDR2 FQGNSA. CDR3 sequence: CASSFDGGYNEQFF. CDR3 DNA: TGTGCCAGCAGCTTCGACGGGGGATACAATGAGCAGTTCTTC.

V gene TRBV9 combines with J gene TRBJ1-5, with 7 bases fitting TRBD1. The CDR3 consists of 18 residues. Germline CDR1 is SGDLS and CDR2 is YYNGEE. The V and J ends lost 0 bases and 0 bases, in that order; junction bases with no gene match: 9. CDR3 DNA: TGTGCCAGCAGCGTAGCGGGACAGTGGGCTCTTAGCAATCAGCCCCAGCATTTT. Amino acids: CASSVAGQWALSNQPQHF.

This chain joins TRBV24-1 and TRBJ2-3; the match to TRBD1 covers 12 bases. Germline CDR1 reads KGHDR; CDR2 reads SFDVKD. V trimming: 5 bases; J trimming: 4 bases; junction bases outside the gene matches: 6. The CDR3 extends over 16 amino acids. CDR3 DNA: TGTGCCACCAGTGCTTGGGGGACAGGGGGCGCAGATACGCAGTATTTT. Its protein product is CATSAWGTGGADTQYF.

The genes are TRBV7-9 and TRBJ1-5; 7 bases agree with TRBD1. Germline V gene sequence: CDR1 SEHNR, CDR2 FQNEAQ (reference sequence). V dropped 3 bases and J dropped 2; count of bases not matched to a gene: 4. The CDR3 contains 15 residues. The CDR3 protein is CASSLGGQGNQPQHF. The DNA of the CDR3 is TGTGCCAGCAGCTTGGGAGGACAGGGCAATCAGCCCCAGCATTTT.

This chain joins TRBV21-1 and TRBJ2-7; TRBD1, the table's D call, was not compared with the DNA. TRBV21-1 is shown as a pseudogene. The CDR3 is made up of 15 amino acids. The CDR3 region is CASSKRRDSCYEQYF. CDR3 DNA sequence: TGTGCCAGCAGCAAAAGAAGAGACAGTTGCTACGAGCAGTACTTC.

This chain uses TRBV4-3 with TRBJ2-1; perhaps TRBD2 as D (6 bases). CDR1 is LGHNA and CDR2 is YSLEER in the germline V gene. The germline V and J ends were trimmed by 0 bases and 12 bases, with 12 bases remaining between them. CDR3 length equals 13 residues. CDR3 amino acids: CASSQETSLGQFF. For the CDR3, the DNA is TGCGCCAGCAGCCAAGAGACTAGTCTGGGGCAGTTCTTC.

The table lists this clone with a count of one. This sequence joins TRBV18 and TRBJ1-1; D unresolved. The V end was cut by 0 bases, the J end by 7 bases, with 9 bases between. The CDR3 consists of 13 residues. Germline V CDR1 and CDR2: KGHSH, LQKENI. CDR3 bases: TGTGCCAGCTCACCACCGTCTAGAGGTGAAGCTTTCTTT. This codes for CASSPPSRGEAFF.

This clone showed up just once. This sequence joins TRBV6-5 and TRBJ1-5; a weak D match, TRBD1 (6 bases). The V gene lost 6 bases and the J gene lost 1 base, with 10 bases spanning the gap. Germline V gene sequence: CDR1 MNHEY, CDR2 SVGAGI. The CDR3 has 14 residues. The CDR3 bases are TGTGCCAGCAGGGACAGTATAAGCAATCAGCCCCAGCATTTT. It encodes CASRDSISNQPQHF.

This chain links TRBV3-1 (or the pseudogene TRBV3-2) with TRBJ2-3, with TRBD2 matching over 8 bases. The germline gives CDR1 LGHDT, CDR2 YNNKEL (reference sequence). CDR3 length: 13 residues. V was pared by 2 bases and J by 14 bases, with 9 bases of the junction left unmatched. CDR3: CASSQSGLAHRYF. The CDR3 DNA follows: TGTGCCAGCAGCCAAAGCGGACTAGCCCACCGGTATTTT.

About this clone: Within the sample, other DNA sequences also encode this same CDR3. CDR3 region: CASRDRALNTEAFF. The CDR3 DNA reads TGTGCCAGCAGGGACAGGGCACTTAACACTGAAGCTTTCTTT. This chain connects TRBV27 to TRBJ1-1; 8 nucleotides align to TRBD1. Germline CDR1 is MNHEY and CDR2 is SMNVEV (reference sequence). Germline trimming cut 6 bases from V and 2 bases from J; bases unmatched to any gene: 5. This CDR3 spans 14 amino acids.

V gene TRBV6-2 or TRBV6-3 combines with J gene TRBJ2-4; 7 nucleotides line up with TRBD2. J gave up 2 bases and V 2 bases, and 6 bases lay outside the gene matches. The CDR3 is made up of 16 amino acids. Germline V CDR1 and CDR2: MNHEY, SVGEGT. CDR3 in DNA: TGTGCCAGCAGTTACGTCCTAGCGGACACCAAAAACATTCAGTACTTC. Translating it yields CASSYVLADTKNIQYF.

The genes are TRBV12-3 or TRBV12-4 and TRBJ1-2; 9 bases fit TRBD1. The trim removed 5 bases at V and 4 bases at J, leaving 2 bases unmatched. The CDR3 is made up of 13 amino acids. The CDR3 reads CASSTGGGYGYTF. DNA for the CDR3: TGTGCCAGCAGTACAGGGGGCGGCTATGGCTACACCTTC.

The CDR3 sequence: CASSSGRGPYNEQFF. The CDR3 nucleotides are TGTGCCAGCAGCTCAGGGAGGGGCCCGTACAATGAGCAGTTCTTC. The rearrangement uses TRBV7-6 and TRBJ2-1, with 7 nucleotides matching TRBD2. Germline CDR1 is SGHVS and CDR2 is FNYEAQ. The CDR3 is 15 amino acids. Losses at the gene ends were 4 bases for V and 4 bases for J; bases not matched to a gene: 7.

This sequence joins TRBV3-1 (or the pseudogene TRBV3-2) and TRBJ1-2; possibly TRBD1 for D (5 bases). The germline CDR1 and CDR2 sequences are LGHDT and YNNKEL (reference sequence). Trimming removed 1 base at V and 3 bases at J, with 15 bases between. The CDR3 contains 16 residues. The CDR3 DNA follows: TGTGCCAGCAGCCAAGCACCGACAGTGGCTCACTATGGCTACACCTTC. The encoded protein is CASSQAPTVAHYGYTF.